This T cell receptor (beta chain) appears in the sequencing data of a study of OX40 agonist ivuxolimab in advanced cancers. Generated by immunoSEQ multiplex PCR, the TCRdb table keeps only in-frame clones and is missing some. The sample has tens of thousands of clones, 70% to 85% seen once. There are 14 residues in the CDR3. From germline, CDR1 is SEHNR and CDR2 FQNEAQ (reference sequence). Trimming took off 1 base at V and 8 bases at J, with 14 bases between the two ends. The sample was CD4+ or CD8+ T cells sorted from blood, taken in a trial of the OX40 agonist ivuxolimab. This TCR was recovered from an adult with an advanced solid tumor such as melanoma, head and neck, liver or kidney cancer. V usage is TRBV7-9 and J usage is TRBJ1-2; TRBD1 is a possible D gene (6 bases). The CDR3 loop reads CASSLEGGLKGYTF. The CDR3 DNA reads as TGTGCCAGCAGCTTAGAGGGGGGTCTAAAAGGCTACACCTTC. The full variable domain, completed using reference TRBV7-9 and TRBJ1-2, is DTGVSQNPRHKITKRGQNVTFRCDPISEHNRLYWYRQTLGQGPEFLTYFQNEAQLEKSRLLSDRFSAERPKGSFSTLEIQRTEQGDSAMYLCASSLEGGLKGYTFGSGTRLTVV.